A selection of T cell receptor beta chains follows, all from one sample in a study of beta chain features in type 1 diabetes. The table came from immunoSEQ multiplex PCR; TCRdb's copy has only in-frame clones and leaves some out. The top ten clones hold over 2% of a sample with about 150,000 clones, 11% of them seen once. The material sequenced was central memory CD4+ T cells from blood. All receptors come from a man in his late teens or twenties in good health. Each CDR3 is given without its conserved first and last residue.

j_call	v_call	cdr3_aa
TRBJ2-3	TRBV19	ASKPPISTDTQY
TRBJ2-5	TRBV4-1	ASSPRLAGASYQETQY
TRBJ2-7	TRBV5-1	ASSLEGRGGYEQY
TRBJ1-2	TRBV11-2	ASSLMGTSYGYT
TRBJ2-7	TRBV5-4	ASSLKDRSSYEQY
TRBJ1-5	TRBV23-1	ASSLTGWAQPQH
TRBJ1-1	TRBV29-1	SVARTLDAF
TRBJ2-3	TRBV7-9	ASSQSGGRSTDTQY
TRBJ2-3	TRBV28	ASSLQGPDTQY
TRBJ1-1	TRBV19	ASSQSYHTEAF